Listed below are T cell receptor beta chains from one sample, sequenced in a study of shared clonotypes between healthy human individuals. Only in-frame clones appear in the TCRdb table, and some are missing; sequencing was by immunoSEQ multiplex PCR. The profile covers about 680,000 clones, with around 72% appearing a single time and 1.8% taken by the ten largest. Sequencing was performed on memory CD4+ T cells sorted from blood. These receptors were taken from a woman aged 25 to 39 in good health. The CDR3 runs from the conserved cysteine through the conserved F or W. A D gene is named only where the DNA matches it firmly.

cdr3_aa	v_call	d_call	j_call
CASSTQGLGVYEQYF	TRBV5-1	TRBD2	TRBJ2-7
CASRARSGDRTYGYTF	TRBV19	.	TRBJ1-2
CASRPPGQGNEKLFF	TRBV28	TRBD1	TRBJ1-4
CASTLAGDITEQYF	TRBV2	TRBD2	TRBJ2-7
CASSLLELWYEQYF	TRBV18	.	TRBJ2-7
CASSLSSGANVLTF	TRBV11-2	.	TRBJ2-6
CASSIAGAAGGTQYF	TRBV19	TRBD2	TRBJ2-5
CASSLGSPLGATDTQYF	TRBV5-1	.	TRBJ2-3
CASSSLTGGPNTGELFF	TRBV7-9	TRBD2	TRBJ2-2
CATSREIRQNTEAFF	TRBV15	.	TRBJ1-1
CASSPVGGSNQPQHF	TRBV5-1	.	TRBJ1-5
CASSPWSAYYEQYF	TRBV19	.	TRBJ2-7
CASSPLAQRGDTQYF	TRBV27	TRBD2	TRBJ2-3
CASSLQVYGYTF	TRBV13	.	TRBJ1-2
CAISEISGGAPEQYF	TRBV10-3	TRBD2	TRBJ2-7
CASSSRREGAEAFF	TRBV18	.	TRBJ1-1
CASSADRGNTIYF	TRBV5-1	TRBD1	TRBJ1-3
CASSAQGTEAFF	TRBV11-3	.	TRBJ1-1
CASSPITGTGRHGTQYF	TRBV14	TRBD1	TRBJ2-5
CASSGQGGGPKKDGYTF	TRBV5-6	TRBD1	TRBJ1-2
CASSGQVGVNYGYTF	TRBV21-1	.	TRBJ1-2
CASSLVPHEQYF	TRBV6-6	.	TRBJ2-7
CSVPGSLNEQFF	TRBV29-1	.	TRBJ2-1
CASSCRGVWEKLFF	TRBV2	.	TRBJ1-4
CASSHQGQSPRRATEAFF	TRBV7-8	TRBD1	TRBJ1-1
CASSHPRDRGWTEAFF	TRBV4-1	TRBD1	TRBJ1-1
CASSLDGLAVITSTDTQYF	TRBV11-2	TRBD2	TRBJ2-3
CASGQGSYGYTF	TRBV14	TRBD1	TRBJ1-2
CASSELGDSTDTQYF	TRBV6-1	.	TRBJ2-3
CASRLTDGYTF	TRBV2	.	TRBJ1-2
CASSLAGNTDTQYF	TRBV25-1	TRBD2	TRBJ2-3
CASSESSGRVEQYF	TRBV10-1	TRBD2	TRBJ2-7
CASSSYGAGEETQYF	TRBV19	.	TRBJ2-5
CASSWAGTGEQFF	TRBV11-2	.	TRBJ2-1
CAISELPNQPQHF	TRBV10-3	.	TRBJ1-5
CASSRDGSYEQYF	TRBV6-5	.	TRBJ2-7
CASSSPSVVAMSGELFF	TRBV28	.	TRBJ2-2
CASSLRGPPYEQYF	TRBV7-3	.	TRBJ2-7
CASTFGTAYYEQYF	TRBV28	TRBD1	TRBJ2-7
CASSLDGASGGSDTQYF	TRBV11-2	TRBD2	TRBJ2-3
CAWSVMGRGGYGYTF	TRBV30	.	TRBJ1-2
CASSDTGQGFEKLFF	TRBV19	TRBD1	TRBJ1-4
CASRAGTGDTGELFF	TRBV19	TRBD1	TRBJ2-2
CASSPTGTGSYEQYF	TRBV28	.	TRBJ2-7
CASRAPPGTGPYEQYF	TRBV28	TRBD1	TRBJ2-7